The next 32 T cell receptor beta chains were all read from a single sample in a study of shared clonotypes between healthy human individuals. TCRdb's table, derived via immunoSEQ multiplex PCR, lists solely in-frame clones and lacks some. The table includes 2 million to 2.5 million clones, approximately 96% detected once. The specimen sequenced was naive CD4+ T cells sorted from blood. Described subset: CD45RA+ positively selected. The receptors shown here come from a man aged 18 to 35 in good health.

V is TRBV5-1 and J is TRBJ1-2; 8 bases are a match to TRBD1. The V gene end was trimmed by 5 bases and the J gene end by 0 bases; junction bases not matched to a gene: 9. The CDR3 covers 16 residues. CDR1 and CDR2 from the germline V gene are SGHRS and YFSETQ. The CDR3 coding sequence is TGCGCCAGCAGGAAGCCGCAGGGGGCAGCTAACTATGGCTACACCTTC. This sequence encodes CASRKPQGAANYGYTF.

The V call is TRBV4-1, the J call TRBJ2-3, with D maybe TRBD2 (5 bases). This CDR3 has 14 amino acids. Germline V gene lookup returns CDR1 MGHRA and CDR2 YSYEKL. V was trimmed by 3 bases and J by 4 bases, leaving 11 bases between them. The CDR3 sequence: CASSQPGMPDTQYF. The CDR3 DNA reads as TGCGCCAGCAGCCAGCCCGGGATGCCAGATACGCAGTATTTT.

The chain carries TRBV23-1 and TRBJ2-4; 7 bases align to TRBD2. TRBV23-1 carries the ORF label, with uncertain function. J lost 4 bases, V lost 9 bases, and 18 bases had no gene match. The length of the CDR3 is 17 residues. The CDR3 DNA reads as TGCGCCAGTCCTCGGTCTTCGGGGGGAATATTAAAAAACATTCAGTACTTC. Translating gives CASPRSSGGILKNIQYF.

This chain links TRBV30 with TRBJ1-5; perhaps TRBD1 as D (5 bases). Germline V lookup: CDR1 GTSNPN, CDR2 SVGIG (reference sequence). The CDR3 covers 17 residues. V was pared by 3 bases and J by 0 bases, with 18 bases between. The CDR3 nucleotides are TGTGCCTGGAGCCCTAGGGGACTTCCCTATAGCAATCAGCCCCAGCATTTT. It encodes CAWSPRGLPYSNQPQHF.

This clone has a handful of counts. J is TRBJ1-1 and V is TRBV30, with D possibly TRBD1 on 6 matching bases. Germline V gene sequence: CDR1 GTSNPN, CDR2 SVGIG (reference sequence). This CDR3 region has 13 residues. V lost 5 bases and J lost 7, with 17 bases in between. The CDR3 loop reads CAWQMQGPNEAFF. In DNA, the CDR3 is TGTGCCTGGCAAATGCAGGGGCCCAATGAAGCTTTCTTT.

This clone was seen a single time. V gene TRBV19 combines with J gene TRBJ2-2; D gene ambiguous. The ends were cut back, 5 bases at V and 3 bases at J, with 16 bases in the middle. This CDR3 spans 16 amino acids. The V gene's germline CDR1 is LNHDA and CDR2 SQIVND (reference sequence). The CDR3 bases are TGTGCCAGTAGTTCTGGTGCAGGTCGGGACACCGGGGAGCTGTTTTTT. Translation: CASSSGAGRDTGELFF.

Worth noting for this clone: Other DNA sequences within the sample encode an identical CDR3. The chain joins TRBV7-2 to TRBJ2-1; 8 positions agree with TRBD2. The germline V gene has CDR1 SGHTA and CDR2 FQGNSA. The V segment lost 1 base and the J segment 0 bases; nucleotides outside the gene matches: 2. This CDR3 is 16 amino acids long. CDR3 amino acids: CASSLVAGLSYNEQFF. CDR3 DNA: TGTGCCAGCAGCTTAGTAGCGGGACTCTCCTACAATGAGCAGTTCTTC.

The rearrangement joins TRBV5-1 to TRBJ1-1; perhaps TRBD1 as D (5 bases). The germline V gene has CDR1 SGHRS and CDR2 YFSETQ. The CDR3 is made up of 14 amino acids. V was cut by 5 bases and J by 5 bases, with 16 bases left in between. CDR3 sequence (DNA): TGCGCCAGCAGGGATGGGGGGAAGGAGACTGAAGCTTTCTTT. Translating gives CASRDGGKETEAFF.

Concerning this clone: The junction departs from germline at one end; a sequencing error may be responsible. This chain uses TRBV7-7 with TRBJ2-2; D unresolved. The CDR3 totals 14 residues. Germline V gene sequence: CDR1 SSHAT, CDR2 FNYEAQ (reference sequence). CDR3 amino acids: CASSLHLGSGELFF. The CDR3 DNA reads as TGTGCTAGCAGCTTACATCTAGGTTCCGGGGAGCTGTTTTTT.

The CDR3 loop is CASSFLGQVPSYEQYF. CDR3 nucleotides: TGCGCCAGCAGCTTTCTTGGACAGGTGCCTTCCTACGAGCAGTACTTC. The V and J genes are TRBV5-1 and TRBJ2-7; 7 bases line up with TRBD1. The CDR3 runs to 16 residues. Unmatched junction bases numbered 9, after V lost 2 bases and J lost 1 base. Germline V gene lookup returns CDR1 SGHRS and CDR2 YFSETQ.

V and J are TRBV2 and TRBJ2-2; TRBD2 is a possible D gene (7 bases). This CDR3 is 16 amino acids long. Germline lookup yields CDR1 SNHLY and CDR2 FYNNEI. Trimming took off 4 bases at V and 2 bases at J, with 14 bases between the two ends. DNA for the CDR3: TGTGCCAGCAGTGTAAAGGGGGGACTAAACACCGGGGAGCTGTTTTTT. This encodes CASSVKGGLNTGELFF.

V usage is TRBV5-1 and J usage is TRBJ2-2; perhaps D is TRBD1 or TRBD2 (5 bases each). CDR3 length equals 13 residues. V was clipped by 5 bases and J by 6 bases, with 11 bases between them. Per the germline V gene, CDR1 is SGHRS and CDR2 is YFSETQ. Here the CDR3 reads CASRVEGPGELFF. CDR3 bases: TGCGCCAGCAGAGTTGAGGGGCCCGGGGAGCTGTTTTTT.

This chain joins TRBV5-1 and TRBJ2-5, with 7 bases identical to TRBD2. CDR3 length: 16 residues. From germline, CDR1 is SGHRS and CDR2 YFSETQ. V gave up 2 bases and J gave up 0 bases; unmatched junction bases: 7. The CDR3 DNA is TGCGCCAGCAGCTTCCGGGACTACAAGTACCAAGAGACCCAGTACTTC. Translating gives CASSFRDYKYQETQYF. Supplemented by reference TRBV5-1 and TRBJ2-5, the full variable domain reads KAGVTQTPRYLIKTRGQQVTLSCSPISGHRSVSWYQQTPGQGLQFLFEYFSETQRNKGNFPGRFSGRQFSNSRSEMNVSTLELGDSALYLCASSFRDYKYQETQYFGPGTRLLVL.

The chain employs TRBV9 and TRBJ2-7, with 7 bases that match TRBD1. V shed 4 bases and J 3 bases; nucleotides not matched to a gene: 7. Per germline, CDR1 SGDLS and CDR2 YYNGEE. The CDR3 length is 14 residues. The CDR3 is CASSSRDSNYEQYF. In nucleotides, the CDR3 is TGTGCCAGCAGCTCCCGGGACAGCAACTACGAGCAGTACTTC.

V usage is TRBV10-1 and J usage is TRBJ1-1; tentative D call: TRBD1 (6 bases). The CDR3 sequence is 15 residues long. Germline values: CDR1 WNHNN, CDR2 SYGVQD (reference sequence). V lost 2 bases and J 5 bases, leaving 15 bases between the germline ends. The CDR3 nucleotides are TGCGCCAGCAGTGAGAGGGGGAAAGTGGGAACTGAAGCTTTCTTT. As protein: CASSERGKVGTEAFF.

The CDR3 is CASGLGGVNTEAFF. Here the CDR3 DNA reads TGTGCTAGTGGTTTGGGAGGGGTCAACACTGAAGCTTTCTTT. V and J are TRBV12-5 and TRBJ1-1, with TRBD1 as a possible D gene (5 bases). The CDR3 sequence is 14 residues long. Germline loops: CDR1 LGHNT, CDR2 FRNRAP. With 1 base removed from V and 2 bases from J, the gap between germline ends came to 8 bases. Combining the CDR3 with reference TRBV12-5 and TRBJ1-1 gives the whole variable domain DARVTQTPRHKVTEMGQEVTMRCQPILGHNTVFWYRQTMMQGLELLAYFRNRAPLDDSGMPKDRFSAEMPDATLATLKIQPSEPRDSAVYFCASGLGGVNTEAFFGQGTRLTVV.

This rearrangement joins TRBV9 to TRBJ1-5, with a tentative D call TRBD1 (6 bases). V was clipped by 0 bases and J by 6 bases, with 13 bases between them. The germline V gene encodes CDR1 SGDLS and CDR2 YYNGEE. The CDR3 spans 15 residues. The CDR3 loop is CASSVGQGSSQPQHF. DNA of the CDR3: TGTGCCAGCAGCGTAGGCCAGGGGAGTAGTCAGCCCCAGCATTTT.

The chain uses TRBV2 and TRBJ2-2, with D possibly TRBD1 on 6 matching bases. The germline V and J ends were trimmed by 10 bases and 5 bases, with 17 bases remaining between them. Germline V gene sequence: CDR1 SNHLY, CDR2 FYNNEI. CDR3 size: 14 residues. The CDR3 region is CATRPQGGTGELFF. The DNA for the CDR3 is TGTGCCACCCGGCCACAGGGCGGTACCGGGGAGCTGTTTTTT. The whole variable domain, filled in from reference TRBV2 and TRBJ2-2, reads EPEVTQTPSHQVTQMGQEVILRCVPISNHLYFYWYRQILGQKVEFLVSFYNNEISEKSEIFDDQFSVERPDGSNFTLKIRSTKLEDSAMYFCATRPQGGTGELFFGEGSRLTVL.

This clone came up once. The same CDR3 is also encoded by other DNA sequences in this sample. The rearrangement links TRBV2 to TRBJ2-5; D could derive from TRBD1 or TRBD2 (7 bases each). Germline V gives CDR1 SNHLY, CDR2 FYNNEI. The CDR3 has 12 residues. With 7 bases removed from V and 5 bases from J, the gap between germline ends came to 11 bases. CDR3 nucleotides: TGTGCCAGCAACAGGGGAGGGGAGACCCAGTACTTC. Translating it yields CASNRGGETQYF.

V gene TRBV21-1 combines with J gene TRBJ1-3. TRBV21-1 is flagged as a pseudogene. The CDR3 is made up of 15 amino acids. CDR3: CASIRTLISGNTIYF. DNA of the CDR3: TGTGCCAGCATCCGGACGCTCATCTCTGGAAACACCATATATTTT.

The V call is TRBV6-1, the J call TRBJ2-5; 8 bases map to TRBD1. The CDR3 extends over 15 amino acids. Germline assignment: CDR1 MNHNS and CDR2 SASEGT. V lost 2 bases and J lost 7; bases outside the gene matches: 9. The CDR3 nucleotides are TGTGCCAGCAGTGAACGGTCCAGGGGGCTTGGGACCCAGTACTTC. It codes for CASSERSRGLGTQYF.

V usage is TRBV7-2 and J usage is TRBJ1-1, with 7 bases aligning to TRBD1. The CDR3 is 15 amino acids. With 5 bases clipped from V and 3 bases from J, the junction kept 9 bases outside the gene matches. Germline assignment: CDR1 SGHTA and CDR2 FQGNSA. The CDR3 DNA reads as TGTGCCAGCAGCCACCAGGCAGGGGGGGACACTGAAGCTTTCTTT. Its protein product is CASSHQAGGDTEAFF.

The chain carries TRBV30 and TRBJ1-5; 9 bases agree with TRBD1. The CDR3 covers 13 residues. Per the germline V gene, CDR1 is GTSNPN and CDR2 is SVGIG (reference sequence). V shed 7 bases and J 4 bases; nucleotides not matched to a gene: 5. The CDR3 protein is CALTTGGNQPQHF. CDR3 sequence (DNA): TGTGCCTTGACGACAGGGGGAAATCAGCCCCAGCATTTT.

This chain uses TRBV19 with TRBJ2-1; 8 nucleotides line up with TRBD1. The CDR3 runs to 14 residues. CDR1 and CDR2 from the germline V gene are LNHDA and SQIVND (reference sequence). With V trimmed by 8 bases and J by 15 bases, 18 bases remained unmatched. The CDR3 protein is CASAPRGQWENRFF. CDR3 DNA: TGTGCCAGTGCCCCCAGGGGGCAGTGGGAGAATAGGTTCTTC.

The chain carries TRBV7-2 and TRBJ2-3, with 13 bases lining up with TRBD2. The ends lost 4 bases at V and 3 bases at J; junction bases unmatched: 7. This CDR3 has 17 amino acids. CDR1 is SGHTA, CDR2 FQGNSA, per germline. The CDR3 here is CASSSRGTSGKTDTQYF. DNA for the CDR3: TGTGCCAGCAGCTCCCGGGGGACTAGCGGGAAGACAGATACGCAGTATTTT.

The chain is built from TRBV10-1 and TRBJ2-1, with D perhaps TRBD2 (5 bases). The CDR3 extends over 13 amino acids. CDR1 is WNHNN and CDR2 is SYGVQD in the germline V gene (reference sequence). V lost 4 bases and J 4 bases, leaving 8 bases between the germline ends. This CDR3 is CASSGPGYNEQFF. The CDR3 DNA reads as TGCGCCAGCAGTGGCCCGGGGTACAATGAGCAGTTCTTC.

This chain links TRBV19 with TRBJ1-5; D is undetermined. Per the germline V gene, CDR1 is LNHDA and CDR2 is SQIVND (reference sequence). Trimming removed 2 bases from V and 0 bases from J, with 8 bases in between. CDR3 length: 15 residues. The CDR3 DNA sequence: TGTGCCAGTAGTATATCCAGTATTAGCAATCAGCCCCAGCATTTT. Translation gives CASSISSISNQPQHF.

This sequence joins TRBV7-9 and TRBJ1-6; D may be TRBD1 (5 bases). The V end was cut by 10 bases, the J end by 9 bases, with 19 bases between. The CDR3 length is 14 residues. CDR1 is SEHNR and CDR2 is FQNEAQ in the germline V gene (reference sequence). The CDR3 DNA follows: TGTGCCACTTTTGAGGTCATGGGGGGTTCACCCCTCCACTTT. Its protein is CATFEVMGGSPLHF.

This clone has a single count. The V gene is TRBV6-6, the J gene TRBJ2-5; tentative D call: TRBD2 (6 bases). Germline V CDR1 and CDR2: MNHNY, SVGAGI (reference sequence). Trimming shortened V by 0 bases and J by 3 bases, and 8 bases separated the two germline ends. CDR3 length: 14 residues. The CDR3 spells CASSYSEGKETQYF. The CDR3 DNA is TGTGCCAGCAGTTACTCGGAGGGGAAAGAGACCCAGTACTTC.

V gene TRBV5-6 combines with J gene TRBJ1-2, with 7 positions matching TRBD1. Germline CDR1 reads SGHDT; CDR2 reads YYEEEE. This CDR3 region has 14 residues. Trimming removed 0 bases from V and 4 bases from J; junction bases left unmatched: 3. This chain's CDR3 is CASSLARGGYGYTF. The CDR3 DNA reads TGTGCCAGCAGCTTGGCCAGGGGGGGCTATGGCTACACCTTC.

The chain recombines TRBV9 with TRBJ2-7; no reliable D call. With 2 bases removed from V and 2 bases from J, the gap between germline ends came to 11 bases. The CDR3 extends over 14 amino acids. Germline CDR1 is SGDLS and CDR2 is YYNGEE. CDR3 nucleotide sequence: TGTGCCAGCAGCGTCCGGACGGATACCTACGAGCAGTACTTC. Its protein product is CASSVRTDTYEQYF.

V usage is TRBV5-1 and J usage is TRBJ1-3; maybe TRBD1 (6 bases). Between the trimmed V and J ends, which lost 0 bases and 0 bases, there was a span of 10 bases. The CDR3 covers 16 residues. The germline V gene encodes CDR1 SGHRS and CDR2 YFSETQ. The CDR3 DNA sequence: TGCGCCAGCAGCTTGGCCGGAGGGGGCTCTGGAAACACCATATATTTT. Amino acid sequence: CASSLAGGGSGNTIYF. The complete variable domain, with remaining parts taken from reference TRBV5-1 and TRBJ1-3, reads KAGVTQTPRYLIKTRGQQVTLSCSPISGHRSVSWYQQTPGQGLQFLFEYFSETQRNKGNFPGRFSGRQFSNSRSEMNVSTLELGDSALYLCASSLAGGGSGNTIYFGEGSWLTVV.